This TCR beta chain was captured in a study of blood T cell repertoires in COVID-19. Clones were read by immunoSEQ multiplex PCR, and TCRdb kept only the in-frame ones, dropping some. The table lists 140,000 or so clones, about nine tenths of them singletons. With V trimmed by 2 bases and J by 5 bases, 2 bases remained unmatched. The CDR3 length is 14 residues. Germline V gives CDR1 KGHSH, CDR2 LQKENI. This sequence joins TRBV18 and TRBJ2-1, with 8 bases matching TRBD2. The source is a man aged 55-75 years who had recovered from COVID-19. Sequenced sample: PBMCs or T cells enriched from blood (not recorded which). CDR3 region: CASSPAGGDNEQFF. CDR3 bases: TGTGCCAGCTCACCAGCCGGGGGGGACAATGAGCAGTTCTTC. Together with reference TRBV18 and TRBJ2-1, the CDR3 gives the full variable domain: NAGVMQNPRHLVRRRGQEARLRCSPMKGHSHVYWYRQLPEEGLKFMVYLQKENIIDESGMPKERFSAEFPKEGPSILRIQQVVRGDSAAYFCASSPAGGDNEQFFGPGTRLTVL.